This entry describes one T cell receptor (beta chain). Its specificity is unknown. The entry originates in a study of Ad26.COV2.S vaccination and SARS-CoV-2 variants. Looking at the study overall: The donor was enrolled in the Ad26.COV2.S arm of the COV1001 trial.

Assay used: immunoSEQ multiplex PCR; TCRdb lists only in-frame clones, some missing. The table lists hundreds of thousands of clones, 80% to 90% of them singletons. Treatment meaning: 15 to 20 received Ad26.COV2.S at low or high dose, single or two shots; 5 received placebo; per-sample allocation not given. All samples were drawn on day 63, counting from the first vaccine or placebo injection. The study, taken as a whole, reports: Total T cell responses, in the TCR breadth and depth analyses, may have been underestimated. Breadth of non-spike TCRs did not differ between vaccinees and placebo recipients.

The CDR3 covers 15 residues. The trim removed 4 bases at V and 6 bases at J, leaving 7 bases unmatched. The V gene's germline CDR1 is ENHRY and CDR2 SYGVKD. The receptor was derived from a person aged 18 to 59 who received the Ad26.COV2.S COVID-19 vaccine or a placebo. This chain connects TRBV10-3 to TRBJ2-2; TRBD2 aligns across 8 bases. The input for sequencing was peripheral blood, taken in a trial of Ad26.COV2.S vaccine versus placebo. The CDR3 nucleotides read TGTGCCATCAGTGCGGGGGTAGCGGGATCCGGGGAGCTGTTTTTT. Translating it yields CAISAGVAGSGELFF.